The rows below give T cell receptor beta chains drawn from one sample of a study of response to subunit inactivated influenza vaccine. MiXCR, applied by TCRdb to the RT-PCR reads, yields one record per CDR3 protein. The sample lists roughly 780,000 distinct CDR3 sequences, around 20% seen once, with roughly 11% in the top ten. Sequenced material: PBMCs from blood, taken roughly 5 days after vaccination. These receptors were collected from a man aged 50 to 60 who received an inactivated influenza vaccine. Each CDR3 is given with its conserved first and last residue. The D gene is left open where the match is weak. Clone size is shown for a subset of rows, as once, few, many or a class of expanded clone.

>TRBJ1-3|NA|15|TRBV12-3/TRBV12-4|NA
TGTGCCAGCAGCCCGGGACGGGGCTCTGGAAACACCATATATTTT
CASSPGRGSGNTIYF
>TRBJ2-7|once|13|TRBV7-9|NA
TGTGCCAGCAGCCGCTGGTCAGGGAACGAGCAGTACTTC
CASSRWSGNEQYF
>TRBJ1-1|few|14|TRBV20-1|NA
TGCAGTGCTAGAGTGGGGGGAAGTGACACTGAAGCTTTCTTT
CSARVGGSDTEAFF
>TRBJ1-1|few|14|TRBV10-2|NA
TGCGCCAGCAGTGATCACCTGAGGAGCACTGAAGCTTTCTTT
CASSDHLRSTEAFF
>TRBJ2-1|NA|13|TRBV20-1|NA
TGCAGTGCCGAGCGGGCTGCATTATATGAGCAGTTCTTC
CSAERAALYEQFF
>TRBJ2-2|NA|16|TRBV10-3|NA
TGTGCCATCAGTGAGTCGGCACACACAAACACCGGGGAGCTGTTTTTT
CAISESAHTNTGELFF
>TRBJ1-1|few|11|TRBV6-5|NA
TGTGCCAGCAGTTACCCGGGTGAAGCTTTCTTT
CASSYPGEAFF
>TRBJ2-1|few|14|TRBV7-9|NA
TGTGCCAGCAGCTTGCGGGGAGGTTTCGGAGAGCAGTTCTTC
CASSLRGGFGEQFF
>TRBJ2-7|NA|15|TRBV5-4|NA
TGTGCCAGCAGCCCCCCAGAAGGGGCGGACTACGAGCAGTACTTC
CASSPPEGADYEQYF
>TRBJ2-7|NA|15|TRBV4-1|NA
TGCGCCAGCAGCCAAGATCAGGCAGGGACCTACGAGCAGTACTTC
CASSQDQAGTYEQYF
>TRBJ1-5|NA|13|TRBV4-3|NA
TGCGCCAGCAGCCAAGACGGATTTCAGCCCCAGCATTTT
CASSQDGFQPQHF
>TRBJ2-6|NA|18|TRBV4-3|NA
TGCGCCAGCAGCCAAGGCCCGGGACTTACCTCTGGGGCCAACGTCCTGACTTTC
CASSQGPGLTSGANVLTF
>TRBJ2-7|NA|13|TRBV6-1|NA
TGTGCCAGCACCCGACTCCCAGGCGGCGAGCAGTACTTC
CASTRLPGGEQYF
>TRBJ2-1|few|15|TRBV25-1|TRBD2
TGTGCCAGCAGTGAACATTCGCCCGGGGGGAATGAGCAGTTCTTC
CASSEHSPGGNEQFF
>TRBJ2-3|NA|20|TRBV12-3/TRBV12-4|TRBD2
TGTGCCAGCAGTTTTACCCCGGGACAAAGACTAGCGGGAGATGCAGATACGCAGTATTTT
CASSFTPGQRLAGDADTQYF
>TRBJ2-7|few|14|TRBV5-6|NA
TGTGCCAGCAGCTTTGTCGGGGGGCTCTACGAGCAGTACTTC
CASSFVGGLYEQYF
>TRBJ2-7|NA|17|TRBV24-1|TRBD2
TGTGCCACCAGTGGAGCTAGCGGGGGGACGAGCTCCTACGAGCAGTACTTC
CATSGASGGTSSYEQYF
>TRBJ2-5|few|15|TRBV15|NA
TGTGCCACTAACACTATTAGGGGGAGGTTAGAGACCCAGTACTTC
CATNTIRGRLETQYF
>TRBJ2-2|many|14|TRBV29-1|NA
TGCAGCGTTGTCGTGGTGGCAAACACCGGGGAGCTGTTTTTT
CSVVVVANTGELFF
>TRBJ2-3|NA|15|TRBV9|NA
TGTGCCAGCAGCGTATGGAGGGCGGAAACAGATACGCAGTATTTT
CASSVWRAETDTQYF
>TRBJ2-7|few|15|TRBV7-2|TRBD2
TGTGCCAGCAGCTTAGCAGGACTAGCGATGTACGAGCAGTACTTC
CASSLAGLAMYEQYF
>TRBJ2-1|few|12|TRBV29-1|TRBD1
TGCAGCGTTGGAAACAGGGGTAGTGAGCAGTTCTTC
CSVGNRGSEQFF
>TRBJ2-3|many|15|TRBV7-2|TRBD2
TGTGCCAGCAGCTTCGGACTAGCACACACAGATACGCAGTATTTT
CASSFGLAHTDTQYF
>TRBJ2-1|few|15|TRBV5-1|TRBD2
TGCGCCAGCAGCTTGGAGAGCGGGGGGTTTAATGAGCAGTTCTTC
CASSLESGGFNEQFF
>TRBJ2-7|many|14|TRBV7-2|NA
TGTGCCAGCAGCTCCACGACAGGTCCCTACGAGCAGTACTTC
CASSSTTGPYEQYF
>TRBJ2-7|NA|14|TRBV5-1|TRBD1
TGCGCCAGCAACCGTGGACAGGGGAACTACGAGCAGTACTTC
CASNRGQGNYEQYF
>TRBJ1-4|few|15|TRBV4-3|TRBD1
TGCGCCAGCAGCCAAGAAGGGACAGGGATCTCGAAGCTGTTTTTT
CASSQEGTGISKLFF
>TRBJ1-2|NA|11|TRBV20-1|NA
TGCAGTGCTAGCCTAGGTGATGGCTACACCTTC
CSASLGDGYTF
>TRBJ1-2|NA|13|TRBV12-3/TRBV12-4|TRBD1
TGTGCCAGCAGTTTTCAGGGGGCGTATGGCTACACCTTC
CASSFQGAYGYTF
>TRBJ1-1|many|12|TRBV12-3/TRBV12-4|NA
TGTGCCAGCAGTTTAATCCAGCACGAAGCTTTCTTT
CASSLIQHEAFF
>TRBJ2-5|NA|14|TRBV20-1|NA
TGCAGTGCTAGAGAGGGCAAGGGTGGGGAGACCCAGTACTTC
CSAREGKGGETQYF
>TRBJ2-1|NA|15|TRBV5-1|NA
TGCGCCAGCAGTTCCGGGTTTATAAGTCTGGATGAGCAGTTCTTC
CASSSGFISLDEQFF
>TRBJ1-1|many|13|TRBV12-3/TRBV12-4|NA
TGTGCCAGCAGTTCCGGGACATTCACTGAAGCTTTCTTT
CASSSGTFTEAFF
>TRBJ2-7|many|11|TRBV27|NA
TGCGCCAGCAGGCAGGGTTACGAGCAGTACTTC
CASRQGYEQYF
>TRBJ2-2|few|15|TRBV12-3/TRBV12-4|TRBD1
TGTGCCAGCAGTTACCGGACAGGGGACGCCGGGGAGCTGTTTTTT
CASSYRTGDAGELFF
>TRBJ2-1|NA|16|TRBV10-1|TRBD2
TGCGCCAGCAGTGAGTCTAGCGGGGGGCTCTACAATGAGCAGTTCTTC
CASSESSGGLYNEQFF
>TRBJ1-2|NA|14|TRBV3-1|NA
TGTGCCAGCAGCCGGAGTGAGGGTCAATATGGCTACACCTTC
CASSRSEGQYGYTF
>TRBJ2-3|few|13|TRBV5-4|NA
TGTGCCAGCGGAACAGTACCCACAGATACGCAGTATTTT
CASGTVPTDTQYF
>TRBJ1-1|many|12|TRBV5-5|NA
TGTGCCACCCACCTGGGAGACACTGAAGCTTTCTTT
CATHLGDTEAFF
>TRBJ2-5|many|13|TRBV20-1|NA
TGCAGTGCTAGCATCAGGATTGGAGAGACCCAGTACTTC
CSASIRIGETQYF
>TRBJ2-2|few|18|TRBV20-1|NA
TGCAGTGCTAGTCCCACGGCGGGGCAGGGGCTAGGCACCGGGGAGCTGTTTTTT
CSASPTAGQGLGTGELFF
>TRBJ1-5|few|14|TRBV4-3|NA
TGCGCCAGCAGCCAAGGGGGGAAAAATCAGCCCCAGCATTTT
CASSQGGKNQPQHF
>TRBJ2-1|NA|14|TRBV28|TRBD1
TGTGCCAGCGCTACAGGGGGCGCCTACAATGAGCAGTTCTTC
CASATGGAYNEQFF